The rows below give T cell receptor beta chains drawn from one sample of a study of response to subunit inactivated influenza vaccine. TCRdb itself ran the RT-PCR reads through MiXCR, one entry per CDR3 protein. The sample lists approximately 500,000 distinct CDR3 sequences, roughly 15% occurring once. The input for sequencing was PBMCs from blood, taken approximately 13 days after vaccination. These receptors were taken from a man aged 45-65 years who received an inactivated influenza vaccine. Both conserved end residues are part of each CDR3. The order of the fields is clone size, J gene, D gene, V gene, CDR3 DNA, CDR3 protein. The D gene is left open where the match is weak. Only some rows state a clone size, as once, few, many or a class for expanded clones.

clone size: many; J gene: TRBJ2-3; D gene: TRBD2; V gene: TRBV5-1; CDR3 DNA: TGCGCCAGCAGACCTAGCGGGGGGCGCACAGATACGCAGTATTTT; CDR3 protein: CASRPSGGRTDTQYF
clone size: .; J gene: TRBJ2-2; D gene: .; V gene: TRBV6-4; CDR3 DNA: TGTGCCAGCAGTGACCAGACTTTCACCGGGGAGCTGTTTTTT; CDR3 protein: CASSDQTFTGELFF
clone size: few; J gene: TRBJ1-4; D gene: .; V gene: TRBV3-1; CDR3 DNA: TGTGCCAGCACCCATAACCCTAATGAAAAACTGTTTTTT; CDR3 protein: CASTHNPNEKLFF
clone size: .; J gene: TRBJ2-1; D gene: TRBD2; V gene: TRBV4-2; CDR3 DNA: TGTGCCAGCAGCCAAGAGAGCGGGAGCCCTATTGATGAGCAGTTCTTC; CDR3 protein: CASSQESGSPIDEQFF
clone size: .; J gene: TRBJ1-2; D gene: .; V gene: TRBV4-3; CDR3 DNA: TGCGCCAGCAGCCAAACCGTGGACGCAGCTAACTATGGCTACACCTTC; CDR3 protein: CASSQTVDAANYGYTF
clone size: few; J gene: TRBJ2-1; D gene: .; V gene: TRBV7-2; CDR3 DNA: TGTGCCAGCAGCTCCAACGGGGCTTACAATGAGCAGTTCTTC; CDR3 protein: CASSSNGAYNEQFF
clone size: few; J gene: TRBJ1-1; D gene: .; V gene: TRBV6-5; CDR3 DNA: TGTGCCAGCAGTTACTCCGGGGCGAACACTGAAGCTTTCTTT; CDR3 protein: CASSYSGANTEAFF
clone size: few; J gene: TRBJ1-5; D gene: .; V gene: TRBV28; CDR3 DNA: TGTGCCAGCAGTTTGGCTCAGGAGGGCCAGCCCCAGCATTTT; CDR3 protein: CASSLAQEGQPQHF
clone size: .; J gene: TRBJ2-5; D gene: .; V gene: TRBV19; CDR3 DNA: TGTGCCAGTAGTACCGCCGCCCGGAGAGAGACCCAGTACTTC; CDR3 protein: CASSTAARRETQYF
clone size: .; J gene: TRBJ2-5; D gene: TRBD2; V gene: TRBV7-9; CDR3 DNA: TGTGCCAGCACCCAGGCGGGGGTTGAGACCCAGTACTTC; CDR3 protein: CASTQAGVETQYF
clone size: few; J gene: TRBJ2-2; D gene: TRBD1; V gene: TRBV10-3; CDR3 DNA: TGTGCCATCTCTCCGACCGGGACAGGGCGGACCGGGGAGCTGTTTTTT; CDR3 protein: CAISPTGTGRTGELFF
clone size: .; J gene: TRBJ2-7; D gene: .; V gene: TRBV20-1; CDR3 DNA: TGCAGTGCTGTGGGGGTTTACGAGCAGTACTTC; CDR3 protein: CSAVGVYEQYF
clone size: .; J gene: TRBJ1-1; D gene: .; V gene: TRBV15; CDR3 DNA: TGTGCCACCAACCCGCCGGGGAGGGGGTTAACTGAAGCTTTCTTT; CDR3 protein: CATNPPGRGLTEAFF
clone size: .; J gene: TRBJ2-7; D gene: .; V gene: TRBV7-9; CDR3 DNA: TGTGCCAGCAGCTCGGGACTCCTCCTCTACGAGCAGTACTTC; CDR3 protein: CASSSGLLLYEQYF
clone size: .; J gene: TRBJ2-3; D gene: .; V gene: TRBV5-6; CDR3 DNA: TGTGCCAGCAGCTTTCGGGAGACAGGGTTTGATACGCAGTATTTT; CDR3 protein: CASSFRETGFDTQYF
clone size: few; J gene: TRBJ1-2; D gene: .; V gene: TRBV4-2; CDR3 DNA: TGTGCCAGCAGCCAAGATAGGGTCGGAGCTAACTATGGCTACACCTTC; CDR3 protein: CASSQDRVGANYGYTF
clone size: many; J gene: TRBJ2-3; D gene: TRBD2; V gene: TRBV20-1; CDR3 DNA: TGCAGTGCTTCGACTAGCGGGGGAACAGATACGCAGTATTTT; CDR3 protein: CSASTSGGTDTQYF
clone size: .; J gene: TRBJ1-5; D gene: .; V gene: TRBV6-1; CDR3 DNA: TGTGCCAGCAGTCGGGACCCAAATAGCAATCAGCCCCAGCATTTT; CDR3 protein: CASSRDPNSNQPQHF
clone size: few; J gene: TRBJ2-1; D gene: TRBD2; V gene: TRBV4-2; CDR3 DNA: TGTGCCAGCAGCCAAGGGACTAGGGCCTACAATGAGCAGTTCTTC; CDR3 protein: CASSQGTRAYNEQFF
clone size: .; J gene: TRBJ2-3; D gene: TRBD1; V gene: TRBV20-1; CDR3 DNA: TGCAGTGCTAGGACCCCGGGACAGGGGCGCACAGATACGCAGTATTTT; CDR3 protein: CSARTPGQGRTDTQYF
clone size: .; J gene: TRBJ2-7; D gene: TRBD1; V gene: TRBV2; CDR3 DNA: TGTGCCAGCAACCCACGGGACAGGGGCCTCTCCGAGCAGTACTTC; CDR3 protein: CASNPRDRGLSEQYF
clone size: .; J gene: TRBJ2-2; D gene: .; V gene: TRBV7-9; CDR3 DNA: TGTGCCAGCAGTAAAGGGCTGGTCGCCGGGGAGCTGTTTTTT; CDR3 protein: CASSKGLVAGELFF
clone size: few; J gene: TRBJ2-3; D gene: TRBD2; V gene: TRBV28; CDR3 DNA: TGTGCCAGCAGAGACGGGACTAGCGGGAGCCTAGATACGCAGTATTTT; CDR3 protein: CASRDGTSGSLDTQYF
clone size: .; J gene: TRBJ1-6; D gene: .; V gene: TRBV27; CDR3 DNA: TGTGCCAGCAGGGCAGGACAGCCCGGGCCCCTCCACTTT; CDR3 protein: CASRAGQPGPLHF
clone size: few; J gene: TRBJ1-1; D gene: .; V gene: TRBV15; CDR3 DNA: TGTGCCACCAGCAGAAGGTACGACGACACTGAAGCTTTCTTT; CDR3 protein: CATSRRYDDTEAFF
clone size: few; J gene: TRBJ2-7; D gene: .; V gene: TRBV11-3; CDR3 DNA: TGTGCCAGCAGACAGCTTGAGAGAGTATGGTTCGAGCAGTACTTC; CDR3 protein: CASRQLERVWFEQYF
clone size: few; J gene: TRBJ1-1; D gene: TRBD1; V gene: TRBV5-1; CDR3 DNA: TGCGCCAGCAGGCAGGTTCCCCAGGGGGACACTGAAGCTTTCTTT; CDR3 protein: CASRQVPQGDTEAFF
clone size: many; J gene: TRBJ1-1; D gene: .; V gene: TRBV9; CDR3 DNA: TGTGCCAGCAGCGTAGGGGGGGCAAAGGAGGCTGAAGCTTTCTTT; CDR3 protein: CASSVGGAKEAEAFF
clone size: .; J gene: TRBJ2-3; D gene: TRBD2; V gene: TRBV4-1; CDR3 DNA: TGCGCCAGCAGCCAAGGTTTGTCGGTTGCGGGGGGGCCTTATACGCAGTATTTT; CDR3 protein: CASSQGLSVAGGPYTQYF
clone size: .; J gene: TRBJ1-2; D gene: .; V gene: TRBV7-9; CDR3 DNA: TGTGCCAGCAGCTTAGTGTTGTCAGGGATCCAAGGCTACACCTTC; CDR3 protein: CASSLVLSGIQGYTF
clone size: .; J gene: TRBJ2-3; D gene: TRBD2; V gene: TRBV29-1; CDR3 DNA: TGCAGCGTACTAGCGGGAGGGCCGGGAGATACGCAGTATTTT; CDR3 protein: CSVLAGGPGDTQYF
clone size: .; J gene: TRBJ2-7; D gene: TRBD1; V gene: TRBV12-3/TRBV12-4; CDR3 DNA: TGTGCCAGCAGGCGGACAGGGGACCCCTACGAGCAGTACTTC; CDR3 protein: CASRRTGDPYEQYF
clone size: many; J gene: TRBJ2-5; D gene: .; V gene: TRBV2; CDR3 DNA: TGTGCCAGCACCCGAACCAAGGTCGGAGAGACCCAGTACTTC; CDR3 protein: CASTRTKVGETQYF
clone size: .; J gene: TRBJ1-1; D gene: .; V gene: TRBV6-1; CDR3 DNA: TGTGCCAGCAGCCCCAGGCCCAGGAACACTGAAGCTTTCTTT; CDR3 protein: CASSPRPRNTEAFF
clone size: few; J gene: TRBJ2-2; D gene: .; V gene: TRBV2; CDR3 DNA: TGTGCCAGCAGTGTAATGGGGGGCGAAGGCACCGGGGAGCTGTTTTTT; CDR3 protein: CASSVMGGEGTGELFF
clone size: .; J gene: TRBJ1-1; D gene: .; V gene: TRBV4-3; CDR3 DNA: TGCGCCAGCAGCCACCGGTCCCGTGGGAATGAAGCTTTCTTT; CDR3 protein: CASSHRSRGNEAFF